The T cell receptor beta chain described here comes from a study of T cell changes during pregnancy in multiple sclerosis. The table came from immunoSEQ multiplex PCR; TCRdb's copy has only in-frame clones and leaves some out. Counted here are around 100,000 clones, 80% to 95% occurring once; the ten biggest clones make up about 3%. Germline assignment: CDR1 SNHLY and CDR2 FYNNEI. V was shortened by 7 bases and J by 4 bases, with 13 bases between the two germline ends. The CDR3 is 13 amino acids. The clonotype comes from a female donor with multiple sclerosis, enrolled in a pregnancy study. The starting material was peripheral blood, obtained after pregnancy. The J gene is TRBJ1-2, the V gene TRBV2; tentatively, D is TRBD1 (6 bases). The CDR3 here is CASTTGTIYGYTF. The CDR3 bases are TGTGCCAGCACAACAGGGACCATCTATGGCTACACCTTC.